This TCR beta chain was sequenced during a study of blood T cell repertoires in COVID-19. For the study at large: Recovered participants had two consecutive negative NP/OP PCR tests, healthcare professional clearance, or symptom resolution. The study drew acute and convalescent COVID-19 samples from the United States, Italy and Spain.

This table comes from immunoSEQ multiplex PCR, and its TCRdb copy is limited to in-frame clones, with some not included. The table lists over 110,000 clones, 84% of them singletons. CDR3 length equals 13 residues. The germline gives CDR1 LGHDT, CDR2 YNNKEL (reference sequence). V was shortened by 3 bases and J by 2 bases, with 8 bases between the two germline ends. Cohort assignment relied on participant-reported clinical history. This clonotype originated in a man over 45 in a cohort exposed to, infected with or recovered from COVID-19 (not recorded which). The V call is TRBV3-1 (or the pseudogene TRBV3-2), the J call TRBJ2-7, with D possibly matching TRBD2 (5 bases). Sequenced input: PBMCs or T cells enriched from blood (not recorded which). The CDR3 protein is CASSQAGPYEQYF. In DNA, the CDR3 is TGTGCCAGCAGCCAGGCGGGCCCCTACGAGCAGTACTTC.